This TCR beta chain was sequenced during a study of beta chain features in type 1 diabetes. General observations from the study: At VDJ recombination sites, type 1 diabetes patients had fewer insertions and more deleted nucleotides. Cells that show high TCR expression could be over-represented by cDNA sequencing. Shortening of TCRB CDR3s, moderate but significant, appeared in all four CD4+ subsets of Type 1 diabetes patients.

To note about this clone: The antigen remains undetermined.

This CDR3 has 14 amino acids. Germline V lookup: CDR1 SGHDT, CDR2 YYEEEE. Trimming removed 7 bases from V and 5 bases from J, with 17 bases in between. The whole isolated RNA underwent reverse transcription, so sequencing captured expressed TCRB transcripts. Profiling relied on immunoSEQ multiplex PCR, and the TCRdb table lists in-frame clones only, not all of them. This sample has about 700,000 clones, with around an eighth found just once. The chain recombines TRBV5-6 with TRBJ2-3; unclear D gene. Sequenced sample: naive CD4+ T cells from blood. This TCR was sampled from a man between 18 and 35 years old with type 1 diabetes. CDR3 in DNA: TGTGCCAGCTCAGCTTACATGCTTCGAGATACGCAGTATTTT. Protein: CASSAYMLRDTQYF.